This entry lists 20 T cell receptor beta chains sequenced from one sample in a study of blood T cell repertoires in COVID-19. Libraries were prepared by immunoSEQ multiplex PCR; TCRdb keeps only in-frame clonotypes and omits some of them. This table has 200,000 to 250,000 clones, just under 90% appearing once. Sample: peripheral blood. All receptors come from a man aged 25 to 40 with COVID-19, enrolled during active disease.

The V gene is TRBV6-2 or TRBV6-3, the J gene TRBJ1-5, with a possible D match to TRBD1 (5 bases). In germline, CDR1 is MNHEY, CDR2 SVGEGT. V lost 2 bases and J 0 bases, leaving 20 bases between the germline ends. The CDR3 runs 19 residues. The CDR3 nucleotides are TGTGCCAGCAGTTACAGGTACGCGAGATCAGGGAATAGCAATCAGCCCCAGCATTTT. This codes for CASSYRYARSGNSNQPQHF.

The chain recombines TRBV6-2 or TRBV6-3 with TRBJ1-1; 7 bases map to TRBD1. CDR1 MNHEY and CDR2 SVGEGT come from the germline V gene. This CDR3 spans 15 amino acids. Unmatched junction bases numbered 10, after V lost 5 bases and J lost 4 bases. The chain's CDR3 is CASSKGQVVGTEAFF. The DNA of the CDR3 is TGTGCCAGCAGTAAAGGACAGGTCGTGGGCACTGAAGCTTTCTTT.

The genes are TRBV19 and TRBJ2-2, with TRBD1 as a possible D gene (6 bases). The germline CDR1 and CDR2 sequences are LNHDA and SQIVND (reference sequence). Trimming stripped 7 bases from V and 5 bases from J, with 23 bases between. The CDR3 extends over 17 amino acids. The CDR3: CASTLGWPGVETGELFF. CDR3 in DNA: TGTGCCAGTACTCTAGGATGGCCAGGGGTAGAGACCGGGGAGCTGTTTTTT.

This chain uses TRBV6-5 with TRBJ2-7; a weak D match, TRBD1 (6 bases). The CDR3 runs to 12 residues. V shed 6 bases and J shed 2 bases, with 8 bases lying between them. Germline values: CDR1 MNHEY, CDR2 SVGAGI. The CDR3 DNA reads TGTGCCAGCAGGGACAGCACCTACGAGCAGTACTTC. Its protein is CASRDSTYEQYF.

The chain recombines TRBV5-6 with TRBJ2-7, with D maybe TRBD1 (6 bases). This CDR3 has 15 amino acids. V lost 5 bases and J lost 0, with 15 bases in between. Germline CDR1 reads SGHDT; CDR2 reads YYEEEE. The CDR3: CASSPEGVHSYEQYF. The CDR3, as DNA: TGTGCCAGCAGTCCCGAGGGGGTCCACTCCTACGAGCAGTACTTC.

The V and J genes are TRBV9 and TRBJ1-1, with D maybe TRBD1 (6 bases). V lost 3 bases, J lost 0 bases, and 6 bases lay in between. CDR3 size: 13 residues. In germline, CDR1 is SGDLS, CDR2 YYNGEE. CDR3 nucleotide sequence: TGTGCCAGCAGCGGACAGGTGAACACTGAAGCTTTCTTT. Translating it yields CASSGQVNTEAFF.

The CDR3 reads CSARARDLFF. CDR3 nucleotides: TGCAGTGCTAGAGCTCGGGACTTGTTTTTT. The V call is TRBV20-1, the J call TRBJ1-4, with D possibly being TRBD1 (5 bases). Per the germline V gene, CDR1 is DFQATT and CDR2 is SNEGSKA (reference sequence). CDR3 length: 10 residues. Trimming pared 1 base from V and 15 bases from J, leaving 9 bases between.

The chain links TRBV29-1 to TRBJ2-3; no reliable D call. CDR1 is SQVTM and CDR2 is ANQGSEA in the germline V gene. This CDR3 spans 13 amino acids. Trimming cost V 4 bases and J 2 bases, with 10 bases left between them. The CDR3 bases are TGCAGCGTTGGGGCCTCACCCACAGATACGCAGTATTTT. Amino acids: CSVGASPTDTQYF.

The V call is TRBV27, the J call TRBJ1-1; 9 bases agree with TRBD1. Trimming removed 6 bases from V and 6 bases from J; junction bases left unmatched: 5. This CDR3 contains 13 residues. Looked up from germline, CDR1 is MNHEY and CDR2 is SMNVEV (reference sequence). CDR3 region: CASRKQGAAEAFF. In DNA form, the CDR3 reads TGTGCCAGCAGGAAACAGGGGGCTGCTGAAGCTTTCTTT.

This clone was seen once. The genes are TRBV28 and TRBJ2-7, with TRBD1 identical over 8 bases. The germline V gene encodes CDR1 MDHEN and CDR2 SYDVKM. V dropped 4 bases and J dropped 5; count of bases not matched to a gene: 7. The CDR3 is made up of 14 amino acids. CDR3 coding DNA: TGTGCCAGCAGTTCCGGACAGGGTATCGACGAGCAGTACTTC. Residues: CASSSGQGIDEQYF.

The chain links TRBV28 to TRBJ1-2, with TRBD1 matching over 9 bases. The V and J ends lost 6 bases and 3 bases, in that order; junction bases with no gene match: 2. The CDR3 runs 13 residues. Germline V gene sequence: CDR1 MDHEN, CDR2 SYDVKM. CDR3 nucleotide sequence: TGTGCCAGCAGAACAGGGGGCTACTATGGCTACACCTTC. Translated: CASRTGGYYGYTF.

A single count supports this clone. The V call is TRBV23-1, the J call TRBJ1-1; the match to TRBD1 covers 8 bases. TRBV23-1 is designated an ORF whose function remains uncertain. J was trimmed by 1 base and V by 6 bases; bases with no gene match: 4. This CDR3 has 14 residues. CDR3 loop: CASSPGGPNTEAFF. The DNA of the CDR3 is TGCGCCAGCAGCCCAGGGGGCCCGAACACTGAAGCTTTCTTT.

As DNA, the CDR3 is TGTGCCAGCAAGGTGGGGGCTAGCGGAGACTCAGGAGAGACCCAGTACTTC. Protein product: CASKVGASGDSGETQYF. The rearrangement links TRBV28 to TRBJ2-5; the D gene is possibly TRBD2 (7 bases). Trimming took 7 bases from V and 4 from J, leaving 25 bases between them. CDR3 size: 17 residues. Germline V gene lookup returns CDR1 MDHEN and CDR2 SYDVKM.

V usage is TRBV25-1 and J usage is TRBJ1-3, with 9 nucleotides matching TRBD1. Germline CDR1 reads MGHDK; CDR2 reads SYGVNS. This CDR3 has 16 residues. Trimming at V came to 4 bases and at J to 2 bases, leaving 6 bases not matched to a gene. DNA of the CDR3: TGTGCCAGCAGTGCGGGACAGGGATTTGCTGGAAACACCATATATTTT. Translation: CASSAGQGFAGNTIYF.

J is TRBJ2-1 and V is TRBV4-3; TRBD2 matches 13 bases. The junction had 5 bases not matched to a gene; V was cut back by 2 bases and J by 7 bases. The length of the CDR3 is 16 residues. CDR1 is LGHNA and CDR2 is YSLEER in the germline V gene. The CDR3 loop reads CASSQILAGGWNEQFF. CDR3 DNA sequence: TGCGCCAGCAGCCAAATACTAGCGGGAGGGTGGAATGAGCAGTTCTTC.

This chain uses TRBV14 with TRBJ1-1, with TRBD1 as a possible D gene (6 bases). CDR3 length equals 14 residues. The germline CDR1 and CDR2 sequences are SGHDN and FVKESK. V lost 4 bases to trimming and J lost 5 bases, with 14 bases between them. The CDR3 sequence is CASSRQGPWTEAFF. The CDR3 DNA follows: TGTGCCAGCAGCCGCCAGGGGCCCTGGACTGAAGCTTTCTTT.

The chain couples TRBV4-1 to TRBJ1-2; TRBD1 aligns across 10 bases. V gave up 1 base and J gave up 2 bases; unmatched junction bases: 4. This CDR3 comprises 16 residues. CDR1 is MGHRA and CDR2 is YSYEKL in the germline V gene. The chain's CDR3 is CASSQVPGQGNYGYTF. For the CDR3, the DNA is TGCGCCAGCAGCCAAGTACCGGGACAGGGGAACTATGGCTACACCTTC.

This chain links TRBV6-5 with TRBJ2-2, with D possibly being TRBD2 (6 bases). The CDR3 runs 15 residues. Trimming shortened V by 8 bases and J by 13 bases, and 26 bases separated the two germline ends. Germline loops: CDR1 MNHEY, CDR2 SVGAGI. The CDR3 DNA reads TGTGCCAGCGGCCTGCCGTGGGAGGCGCCGGGCGGGCTGTTTTTT. Its translation: CASGLPWEAPGGLFF.

The rearrangement joins TRBV29-1 to TRBJ1-1; TRBD1 matches at 8 bases. CDR3 length: 13 amino acids. Germline-derived CDR1 and CDR2 are SQVTM and ANQGSEA. The junction had 10 bases not matched to a gene; V was cut back by 7 bases and J by 6 bases. The CDR3 here is CSASDRAGAEAFF. Here the CDR3 DNA reads TGCAGCGCCTCGGACAGGGCGGGCGCTGAAGCTTTCTTT.

This chain's CDR3 is CASSTGTIDGQPQHF. In nucleotides, the CDR3 is TGTGCCAGCAGCACGGGGACAATCGACGGTCAGCCCCAGCATTTT. The chain combines TRBV5-5 with TRBJ1-5; perhaps TRBD1 as D (6 bases). The CDR3 has 15 residues. The V end lost 4 bases, the J end lost 6 bases, and 17 bases lay between the germline ends. Germline V gene data show CDR1 as SGHKS and CDR2 as YYEKEE (reference sequence).